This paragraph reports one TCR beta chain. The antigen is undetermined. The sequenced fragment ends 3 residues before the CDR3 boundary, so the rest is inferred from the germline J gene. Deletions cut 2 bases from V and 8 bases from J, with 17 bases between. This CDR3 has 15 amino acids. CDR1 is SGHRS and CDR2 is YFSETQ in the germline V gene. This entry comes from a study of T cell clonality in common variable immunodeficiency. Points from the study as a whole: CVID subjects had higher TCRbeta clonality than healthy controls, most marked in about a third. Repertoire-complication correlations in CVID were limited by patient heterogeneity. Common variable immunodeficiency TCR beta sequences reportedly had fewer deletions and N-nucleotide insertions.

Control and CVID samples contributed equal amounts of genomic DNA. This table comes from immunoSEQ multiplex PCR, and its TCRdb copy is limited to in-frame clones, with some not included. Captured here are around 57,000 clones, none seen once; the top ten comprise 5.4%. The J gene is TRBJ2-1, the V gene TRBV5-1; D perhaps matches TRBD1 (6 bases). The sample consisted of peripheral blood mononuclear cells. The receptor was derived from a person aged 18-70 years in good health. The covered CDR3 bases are TGCGCCAGCAGCTTTTCCAGGGGTGATTGGGATGAG. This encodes CASSFSRGDWDE. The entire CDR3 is CASSFSRGDWDEQFF.